This is a list of T cell receptor beta chains from one sample in a study of blood T cell repertoires in COVID-19. Sequencing used immunoSEQ multiplex PCR; TCRdb keeps in-frame clones, though not all of them. This table holds under 15,000 clones, approximately 81% found once. Sample: peripheral blood. Every receptor here comes from a human donor in a cohort sampled during active COVID-19. The CDR3 runs from the conserved cysteine through the conserved F or W.

V,J,CDR3
TRBV7-7,TRBJ2-1,CASSPGQGYNEQFF
TRBV7-8,TRBJ2-1,CASSPRRGEQFF
TRBV10-3,TRBJ1-2,CAIGTNINYGYTF
TRBV6-5,TRBJ2-5,CASSYGSGQETQYF
TRBV11-1,TRBJ1-2,CASSSSWGRGYGYTF
TRBV19,TRBJ2-1,CASSYTGGGLPNEQFF
TRBV20-1,TRBJ1-4,CSASPENEKLFF
TRBV7-3,TRBJ1-2,CASSRTGGSHGYTF
TRBV7-8,TRBJ1-1,CASSFLGDTEAFF
TRBV12-5,TRBJ2-2,CASGLRQGGTGELFF
TRBV6-5,TRBJ1-2,CASRGQITNYGYTF
TRBV24-1,TRBJ2-3,CATSPGWASGTDTQYF
TRBV15,TRBJ2-3,CATSSRDLLITDTQYF
TRBV11-3,TRBJ2-1,CASSLASSASNEQFF
TRBV4-3,TRBJ2-2,CASSQQSGQGNTGELFF
TRBV7-2,TRBJ2-2,CASSLARTSARSGELFF
TRBV7-7,TRBJ2-2,CASSRGTSGSRDTGELFF
TRBV27,TRBJ2-7,CASSLGTTNEQYF
TRBV6-5,TRBJ2-7,CASGRPSSYEQYF
TRBV5-1,TRBJ2-7,CASSLAQGISYEQYF
TRBV6-2/TRBV6-3,TRBJ1-1,CASSAPGQGATEAFF
TRBV10-3,TRBJ2-7,CAISGTSGRYEQYF
TRBV4-3,TRBJ2-7,CASSQVIVGDSEQYF
TRBV4-1,TRBJ2-7,CASSQGQGSTYEQYF
TRBV3-1/TRBV3-2,TRBJ2-2,CASSQRVGLVNTGELFF
TRBV7-3,TRBJ1-2,CASSRTGTQGGYTF
TRBV6-6,TRBJ1-2,CASSYSTGINYGYTF
TRBV5-1,TRBJ2-5,CASSLGTTPFQETQYF
TRBV4-3,TRBJ1-1,CASSQEAGHTEAFF
TRBV19,TRBJ2-7,CASSIDRTASYEQYF
TRBV4-3,TRBJ2-5,CASSQDLLAGPQETQYF
TRBV4-1,TRBJ2-1,CASSQREGPYNEQFF
TRBV19,TRBJ2-3,CASSLRGGSTDTQYF
TRBV28,TRBJ1-1,CASSLAGSTEAFF
TRBV6-6,TRBJ2-1,CASSYGASGRLNEQFF
TRBV27,TRBJ2-1,CATRDWSYNEQFF
TRBV9,TRBJ2-2,CASSVGPTQTGELFF
TRBV6-5,TRBJ1-6,CASTGTGGAPLHF
TRBV27,TRBJ1-5,CASSLFGNQPQHF
TRBV5-6,TRBJ2-4,CASSGGQGAVNIQYF
TRBV3-1/TRBV3-2,TRBJ2-5,CASSRQGQGEKTQYF
TRBV2,TRBJ1-5,CASRKGSAYNQPQHF
TRBV5-1,TRBJ1-2,CASSQTEDYGYTF